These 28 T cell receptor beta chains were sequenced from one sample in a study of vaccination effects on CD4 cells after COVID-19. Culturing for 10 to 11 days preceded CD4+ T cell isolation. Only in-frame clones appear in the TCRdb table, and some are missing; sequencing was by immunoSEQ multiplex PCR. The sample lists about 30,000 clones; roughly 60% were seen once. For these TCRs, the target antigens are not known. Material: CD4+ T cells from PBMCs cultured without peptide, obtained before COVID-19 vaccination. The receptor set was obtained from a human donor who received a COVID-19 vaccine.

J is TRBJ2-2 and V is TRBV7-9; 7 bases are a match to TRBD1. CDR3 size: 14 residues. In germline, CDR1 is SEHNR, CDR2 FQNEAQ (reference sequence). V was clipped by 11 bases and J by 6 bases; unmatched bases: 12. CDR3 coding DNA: TGTGCCCGGTTCGGCAGGGGGATGTCCGGGGAGCTGTTTTTT. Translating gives CARFGRGMSGELFF.

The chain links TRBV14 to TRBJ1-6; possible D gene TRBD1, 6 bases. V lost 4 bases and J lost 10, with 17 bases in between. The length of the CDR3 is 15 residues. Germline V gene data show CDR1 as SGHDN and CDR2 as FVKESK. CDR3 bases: TGTGCCAGCAGCCGGTTCGGACAGCTAGGCTCACCCCTCCACTTT. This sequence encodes CASSRFGQLGSPLHF.

In nucleotides, the CDR3 is TGCGCCAGCAGCTTGGTTCCCGGCGTGGGTAGAAGTCAAGAGACCCAGTACTTC. Translation: CASSLVPGVGRSQETQYF. The rearrangement uses TRBV5-1 and TRBJ2-5, with D unclear. V shed 0 bases and J shed 2 bases, with 20 bases lying between them. The V gene's germline CDR1 is SGHRS and CDR2 YFSETQ. The CDR3 is made up of 18 amino acids.

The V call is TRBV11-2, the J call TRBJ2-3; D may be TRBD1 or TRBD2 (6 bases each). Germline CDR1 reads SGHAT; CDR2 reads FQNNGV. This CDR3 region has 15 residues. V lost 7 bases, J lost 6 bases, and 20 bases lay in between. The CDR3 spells CASTRGPSASDTQYF. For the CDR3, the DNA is TGTGCCAGCACCCGGGGGCCCTCCGCGTCGGATACGCAGTATTTT.

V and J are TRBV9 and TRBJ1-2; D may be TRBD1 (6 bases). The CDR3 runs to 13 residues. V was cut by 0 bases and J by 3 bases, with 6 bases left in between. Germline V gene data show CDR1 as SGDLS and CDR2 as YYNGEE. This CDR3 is CASSVGQDYGYTF. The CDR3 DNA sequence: TGTGCCAGCAGCGTAGGACAGGACTATGGCTACACCTTC.

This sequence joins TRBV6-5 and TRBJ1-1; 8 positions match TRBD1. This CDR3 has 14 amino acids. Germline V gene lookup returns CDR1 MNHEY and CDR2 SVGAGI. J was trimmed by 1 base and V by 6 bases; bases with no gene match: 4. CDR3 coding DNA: TGTGCCAGCAGCGGACAGGGATCGAACACTGAAGCTTTCTTT. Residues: CASSGQGSNTEAFF.

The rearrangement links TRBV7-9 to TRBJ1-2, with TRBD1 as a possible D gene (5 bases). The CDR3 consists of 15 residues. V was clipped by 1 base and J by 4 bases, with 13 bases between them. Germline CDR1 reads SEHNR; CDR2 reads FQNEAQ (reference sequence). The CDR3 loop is CASSLEAGRGYGYTF. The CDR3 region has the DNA TGTGCCAGCAGCTTAGAGGCAGGGCGCGGCTATGGCTACACCTTC.

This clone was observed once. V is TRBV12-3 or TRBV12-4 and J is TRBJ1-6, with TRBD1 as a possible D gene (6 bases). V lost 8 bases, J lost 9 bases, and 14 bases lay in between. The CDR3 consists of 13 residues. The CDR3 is CASLDSFRSPLHF. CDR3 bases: TGTGCCAGCCTGGACAGTTTCCGTTCACCCCTCCACTTT.

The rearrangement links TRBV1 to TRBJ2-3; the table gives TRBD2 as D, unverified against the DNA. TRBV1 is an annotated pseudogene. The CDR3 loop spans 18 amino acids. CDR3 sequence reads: CTSSQGLAGGPGTDTQYF. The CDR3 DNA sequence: TGCACCAGCAGCCAAGGACTAGCGGGAGGCCCGGGCACAGATACGCAGTATTTT.

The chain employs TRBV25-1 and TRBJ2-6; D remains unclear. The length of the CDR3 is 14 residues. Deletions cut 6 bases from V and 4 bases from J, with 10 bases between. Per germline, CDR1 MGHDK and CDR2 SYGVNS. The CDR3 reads CASSKESGANVLTF. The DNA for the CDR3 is TGTGCCAGCAGCAAAGAATCCGGGGCCAACGTCCTGACTTTC. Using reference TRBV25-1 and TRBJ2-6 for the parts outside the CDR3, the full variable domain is EADIYQTPRYLVIGTGKKITLECSQTMGHDKMYWYQQDPGMELHLIHYSYGVNSTEKGDLSSESTVSRIRTEHFPLTLESARPSHTSQYLCASSKESGANVLTFGAGSRLTVL.

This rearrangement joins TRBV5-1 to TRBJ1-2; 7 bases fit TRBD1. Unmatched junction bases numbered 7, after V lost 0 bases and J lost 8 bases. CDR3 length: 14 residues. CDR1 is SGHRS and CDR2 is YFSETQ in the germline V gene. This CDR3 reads CASSLAFKGQGYTF. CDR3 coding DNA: TGCGCCAGCAGCTTGGCTTTCAAGGGACAGGGCTACACCTTC.

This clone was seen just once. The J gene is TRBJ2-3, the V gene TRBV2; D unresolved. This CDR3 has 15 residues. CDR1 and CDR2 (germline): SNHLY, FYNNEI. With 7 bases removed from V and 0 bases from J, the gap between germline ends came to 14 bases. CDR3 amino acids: CASKKDVASTDTQYF. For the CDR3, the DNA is TGTGCCAGCAAGAAGGACGTCGCTAGCACAGATACGCAGTATTTT.

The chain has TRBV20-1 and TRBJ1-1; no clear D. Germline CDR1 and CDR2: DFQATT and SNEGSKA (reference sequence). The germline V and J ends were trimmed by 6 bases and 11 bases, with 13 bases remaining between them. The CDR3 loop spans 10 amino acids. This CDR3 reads CSASSLGAFF. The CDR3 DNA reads TGCAGTGCAAGTTCCTTGGGGGCTTTCTTT.

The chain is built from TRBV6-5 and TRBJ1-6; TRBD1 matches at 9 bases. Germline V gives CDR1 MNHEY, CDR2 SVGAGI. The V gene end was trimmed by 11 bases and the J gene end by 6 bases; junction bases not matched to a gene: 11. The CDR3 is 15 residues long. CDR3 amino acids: CACTSDRGGNSPLHF. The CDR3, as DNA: TGTGCCTGCACCTCGGACAGGGGTGGTAATTCACCCCTCCACTTT.

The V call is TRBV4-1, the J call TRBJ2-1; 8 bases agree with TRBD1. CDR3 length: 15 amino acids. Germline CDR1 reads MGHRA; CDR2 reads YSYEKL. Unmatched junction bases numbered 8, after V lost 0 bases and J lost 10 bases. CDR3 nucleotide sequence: TGCGCCAGCAGCCAAGATGGGACAGGCCTTTTGGAGCAGTTCTTC. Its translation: CASSQDGTGLLEQFF.

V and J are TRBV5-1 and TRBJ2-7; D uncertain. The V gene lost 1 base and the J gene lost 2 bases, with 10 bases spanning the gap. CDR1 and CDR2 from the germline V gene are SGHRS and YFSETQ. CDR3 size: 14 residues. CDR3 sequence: CASSLYSRAYEQYF. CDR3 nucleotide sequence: TGCGCCAGCAGCTTGTACAGTCGGGCCTACGAGCAGTACTTC.

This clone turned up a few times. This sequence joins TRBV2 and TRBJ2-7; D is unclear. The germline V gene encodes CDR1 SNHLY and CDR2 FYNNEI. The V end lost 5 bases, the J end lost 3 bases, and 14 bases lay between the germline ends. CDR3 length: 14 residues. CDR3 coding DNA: TGTGCCAGCAGTCCGAACGCAGCAGTCTACGAGCAGTACTTC. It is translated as CASSPNAAVYEQYF.

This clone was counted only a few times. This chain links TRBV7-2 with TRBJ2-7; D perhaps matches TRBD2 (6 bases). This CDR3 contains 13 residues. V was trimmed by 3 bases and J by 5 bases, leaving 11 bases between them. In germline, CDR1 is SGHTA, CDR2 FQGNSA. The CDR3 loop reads CASSLRGGNEQYF. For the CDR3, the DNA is TGTGCCAGCAGCTTGAGGGGAGGTAACGAGCAGTACTTC.

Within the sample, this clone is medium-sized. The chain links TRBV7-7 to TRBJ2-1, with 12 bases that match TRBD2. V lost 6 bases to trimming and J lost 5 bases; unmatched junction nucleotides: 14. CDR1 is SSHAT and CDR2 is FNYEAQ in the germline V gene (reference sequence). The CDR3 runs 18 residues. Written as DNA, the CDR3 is TGTGCCAGCAGTCTGTTGCCTAGCGGGGGGGTTAGACACAATGAGCAGTTCTTC. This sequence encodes CASSLLPSGGVRHNEQFF.

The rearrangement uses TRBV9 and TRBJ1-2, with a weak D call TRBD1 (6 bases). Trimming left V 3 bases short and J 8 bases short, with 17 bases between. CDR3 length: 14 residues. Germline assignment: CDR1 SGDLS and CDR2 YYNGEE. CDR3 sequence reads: CASSASRSQGGYTF. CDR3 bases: TGTGCCAGCAGCGCGAGCAGGTCGCAGGGGGGCTACACCTTC.

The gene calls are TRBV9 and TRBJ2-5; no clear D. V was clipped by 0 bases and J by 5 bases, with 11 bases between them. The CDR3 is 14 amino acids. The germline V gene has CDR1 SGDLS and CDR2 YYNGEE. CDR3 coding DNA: TGTGCCAGCAGCGTAGCGTCAAGGGCTGAGACCCAGTACTTC. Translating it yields CASSVASRAETQYF.

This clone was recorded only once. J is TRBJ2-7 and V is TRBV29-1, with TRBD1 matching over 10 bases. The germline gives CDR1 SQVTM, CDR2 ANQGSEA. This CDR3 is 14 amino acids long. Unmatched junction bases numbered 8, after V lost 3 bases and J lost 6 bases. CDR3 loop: CSVDPGTGETEQYF. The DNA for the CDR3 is TGCAGCGTTGACCCGGGGACAGGGGAGACCGAGCAGTACTTC.

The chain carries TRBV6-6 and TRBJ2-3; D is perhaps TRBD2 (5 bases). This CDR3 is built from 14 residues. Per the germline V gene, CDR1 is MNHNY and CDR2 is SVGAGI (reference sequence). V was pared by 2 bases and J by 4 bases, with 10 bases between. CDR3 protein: CASSYRVGADTQYF. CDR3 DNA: TGTGCCAGCAGTTACAGGGTCGGGGCAGATACGCAGTATTTT.

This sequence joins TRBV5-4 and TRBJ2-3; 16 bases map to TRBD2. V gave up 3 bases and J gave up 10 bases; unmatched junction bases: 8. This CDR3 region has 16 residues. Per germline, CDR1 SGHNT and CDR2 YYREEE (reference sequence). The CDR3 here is CASSSGTSGRAGSQYF. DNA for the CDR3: TGTGCCAGCAGCTCGGGGACTAGCGGGAGGGCCGGGTCGCAGTATTTT. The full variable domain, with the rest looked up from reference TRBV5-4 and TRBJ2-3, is ETGVTQSPTHLIKTRGQQVTLRCSSQSGHNTVSWYQQALGQGPQFIFQYYREEENGRGNFPPRFSGLQFPNYSSELNVNALELDDSALYLCASSSGTSGRAGSQYFGPGTRLTVL.

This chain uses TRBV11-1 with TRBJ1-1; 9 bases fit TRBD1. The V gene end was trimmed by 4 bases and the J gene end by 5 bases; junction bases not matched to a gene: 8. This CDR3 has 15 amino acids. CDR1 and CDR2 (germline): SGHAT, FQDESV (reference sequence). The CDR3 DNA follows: TGTGCCAGCAGCTATACTCCCGGGACAGGGACTGAAGCTTTCTTT. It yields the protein CASSYTPGTGTEAFF.

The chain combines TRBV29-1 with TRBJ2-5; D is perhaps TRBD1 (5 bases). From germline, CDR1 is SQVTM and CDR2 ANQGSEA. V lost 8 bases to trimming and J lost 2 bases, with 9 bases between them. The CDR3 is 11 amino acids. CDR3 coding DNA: TGCAGCAAGACAGAGCAAGAGACCCAGTACTTC. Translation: CSKTEQETQYF.

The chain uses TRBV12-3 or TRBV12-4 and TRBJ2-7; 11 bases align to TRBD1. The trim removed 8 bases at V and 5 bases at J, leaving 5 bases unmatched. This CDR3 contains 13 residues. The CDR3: CASGRTGGHEQYF. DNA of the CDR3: TGTGCCAGCGGAAGGACAGGGGGCCACGAGCAGTACTTC.

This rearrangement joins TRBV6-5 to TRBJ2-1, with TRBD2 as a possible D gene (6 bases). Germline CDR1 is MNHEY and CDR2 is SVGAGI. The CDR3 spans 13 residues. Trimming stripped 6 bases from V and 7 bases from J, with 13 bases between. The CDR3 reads CASRRGGVNEQFF. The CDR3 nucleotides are TGTGCCAGCAGGAGGGGAGGCGTAAATGAGCAGTTCTTC.